Listed below are T cell receptor beta chains from one sample, sequenced in a study of cytomegalovirus exposure and HLA in healthy donors. Repertoires were generated with immunoSEQ multiplex PCR, while TCRdb's copy carries only in-frame clones and drops some. There are around 120,000 clones in the sample; 50% to 65% occur only once, and about 9% lies in the top ten. Sequences were obtained from PBMCs. These receptors were taken from a man aged 35 to 55 in good health and CMV-seropositive. CDR3s include the opening cysteine and the closing phenylalanine or tryptophan. The D gene is left open where the match is weak. Clone size is shown for a subset of rows, as once, few, many or a class of expanded clone.

TRBV4-2	few	TRBJ1-1	-	CASSLEPGDTEAFF	TGTGCCAGCAGCTTGGAGCCAGGGGACACTGAAGCTTTCTTT
TRBV5-4	once	TRBJ1-1	TRBD1	CASSIRDRGRMGTEAFF	TGTGCCAGCAGCATCCGGGACAGGGGGCGCATGGGCACTGAAGCTTTCTTT
TRBV4-2	-	TRBJ2-5	TRBD2	CASSLETSGDQETQYF	TGTGCCAGCAGCCTCGAAACTAGCGGGGATCAAGAGACCCAGTACTTC
TRBV5-1	few	TRBJ1-1	TRBD1	CASSSVTGVTEAFF	TGCGCCAGCAGCTCCGTAACAGGGGTTACTGAAGCTTTCTTT
TRBV2	-	TRBJ1-1	-	CASRQPWNTEAFF	TGTGCCAGCCGACAGCCCTGGAACACTGAAGCTTTCTTT
TRBV29-1	few	TRBJ1-1	-	CSVVGRGEAFF	TGCAGCGTTGTAGGCAGGGGTGAAGCTTTCTTT
TRBV11-2	-	TRBJ2-7	TRBD2	CASSQGLALFYEQYF	TGTGCCAGCAGCCAGGGACTAGCGCTCTTCTACGAGCAGTACTTC
TRBV18	-	TRBJ2-7	-	CASSPGSNYEQYF	TGTGCCAGCTCACCGGGCTCAAACTACGAGCAGTACTTC
TRBV4-3	-	TRBJ2-1	-	CASSQGAGVYNEQFF	TGCGCCAGCAGCCAAGGCGCGGGCGTATACAATGAGCAGTTCTTC
TRBV27	-	TRBJ1-6	-	CASRAKDSSYNSPLHF	TGTGCCAGCAGAGCCAAGGACAGCTCCTATAATTCACCCCTCCACTTT
TRBV28	-	TRBJ2-7	TRBD2	CASKSPAGGNYEQYF	TGTGCCAGCAAATCCCCGGCGGGAGGGAACTACGAGCAGTACTTC
TRBV9	few	TRBJ2-7	-	CASSVGHGYEQYF	TGTGCCAGCAGCGTAGGACACGGCTACGAGCAGTACTTC
TRBV9	-	TRBJ2-7	TRBD2	CASSRSTSGVSPAEQYF	TGTGCCAGCAGCCGTTCGACTAGCGGGGTGAGTCCGGCCGAGCAGTACTTC
TRBV7-2	once	TRBJ2-3	-	CASSLFSAVTDTQYF	TGTGCCAGCAGCTTATTTTCAGCGGTGACAGATACGCAGTATTTT
TRBV11-1	once	TRBJ2-3	-	CASSFTGSTDTQYF	TGTGCCAGCAGTTTCACAGGGAGCACAGATACGCAGTATTTT
TRBV11-1	-	TRBJ2-7	TRBD1	CASSSDRGPRGQYF	TGTGCCAGCAGCTCCGACAGGGGGCCACGGGGGCAGTACTTC
TRBV18	once	TRBJ2-5	-	CASSPEATATGRETQYF	TGTGCCAGCTCACCGGAGGCCACGGCTACTGGACGGGAGACCCAGTACTTC
TRBV6-5	few	TRBJ1-3	-	CASKLDSRGNTIYF	TGTGCCAGCAAATTGGACAGTCGGGGAAACACCATATATTTT
TRBV9	few	TRBJ1-6	-	CASSAGQPNSPLHF	TGTGCCAGCAGCGCAGGACAGCCTAATTCACCCCTCCACTTT
TRBV10-3	-	TRBJ1-5	-	CAISESLGIGANQPQHF	TGTGCCATCAGTGAGTCTTTAGGGATTGGGGCTAATCAGCCCCAGCATTTT
TRBV19	-	TRBJ2-3	-	CASSIGELGTDTQYF	TGTGCCAGTTCCATCGGGGAACTCGGCACAGATACGCAGTATTTT
TRBV7-9	few	TRBJ1-5	-	CASSLGRSNQPQHF	TGTGCCAGCAGCTTAGGGCGGAGCAATCAGCCCCAGCATTTT
TRBV19	-	TRBJ2-4	-	CASSSVASVAKNIQYF	TGTGCCAGTAGTTCGGTCGCCTCGGTAGCCAAAAACATTCAGTACTTC
TRBV27	-	TRBJ2-5	TRBD1	CASSLSRGLQETQYF	TGTGCCAGCAGTTTAAGCAGGGGGCTCCAAGAGACCCAGTACTTC
TRBV4-2	-	TRBJ2-3	TRBD2	CASSQDQPLAGGTDTQYF	TGTGCCAGCAGCCAAGATCAACCGCTAGCGGGGGGCACAGATACGCAGTATTTT
TRBV6-1	-	TRBJ2-7	-	CASSEGTYPREQYF	TGTGCCAGCAGTGAAGGAACCTACCCTAGGGAGCAGTACTTC
TRBV7-9	-	TRBJ2-5	TRBD2	CASSLKPSGSGQETQYF	TGTGCCAGCAGCTTAAAGCCTAGCGGGAGTGGGCAAGAGACCCAGTACTTC
TRBV25-1	-	TRBJ2-5	TRBD2	CASSEFSGEGETQYF	TGTGCCAGCAGTGAGTTTAGCGGGGAAGGCGAGACCCAGTACTTC
TRBV2	-	TRBJ2-7	-	CASMPGIWSYEQYF	TGTGCCAGCATGCCGGGGATTTGGTCCTACGAGCAGTACTTC
TRBV29-1	-	TRBJ2-2	TRBD2	CSGVPAGGTGELFF	TGCAGCGGTGTCCCAGCGGGAGGCACCGGGGAGCTGTTTTTT
TRBV19	-	TRBJ2-1	-	CASSYWHDEQFF	TGTGCCAGTAGTTATTGGCACGATGAGCAGTTCTTC
TRBV28	once	TRBJ2-3	TRBD2	CASSFWGLEGDTQYF	TGTGCCAGCAGTTTCTGGGGACTAGAGGGAGATACGCAGTATTTT
TRBV6-1	-	TRBJ2-3	TRBD2	CASSEAAGTSGSRDTQYF	TGTGCCAGCAGTGAAGCCGCCGGGACTAGCGGGAGTAGAGATACGCAGTATTTT
TRBV5-1	-	TRBJ2-3	TRBD1	CASSFVGGRGTVTQYF	TGCGCCAGCAGCTTCGTCGGCGGTAGGGGGACAGTTACGCAGTATTTT
TRBV14	-	TRBJ1-2	-	CASSQDTLSVVYGYTF	TGTGCCAGCAGCCAAGACACCCTTTCGGTGGTCTATGGCTACACCTTC
TRBV11-2	few	TRBJ1-1	-	CASSLEFGRRWTEAFF	TGTGCCAGCAGCTTAGAATTCGGGCGAAGGTGGACTGAGGCTTTCTTT
TRBV13	-	TRBJ1-6	TRBD1	CASSLGRGQGASSPLHF	TGTGCCAGCAGCTTGGGCCGGGGACAGGGGGCGAGTTCACCCCTCCACTTT
TRBV6-5	-	TRBJ2-1	-	CASRTRPTSYNEQFF	TGTGCCAGCAGGACGAGGCCAACATCCTACAATGAGCAGTTCTTC
TRBV5-1	-	TRBJ2-5	TRBD2	CASSQGLAGAQETQYF	TGCGCCAGCAGCCAGGGACTAGCGGGAGCCCAAGAGACCCAGTACTTC
TRBV28	once	TRBJ2-7	TRBD2	CASSFHASGSPFWREQYF	TGTGCCAGCAGTTTTCATGCTAGCGGGAGCCCCTTCTGGAGAGAGCAGTACTTC
TRBV5-1	few	TRBJ1-2	-	CASSLAGDYGYTF	TGCGCCAGCAGCTTAGCAGGGGACTATGGCTACACCTTC
TRBV29-1	-	TRBJ1-4	-	CSVVTSAGEKLFF	TGCAGCGTTGTAACGTCCGCCGGGGAAAAACTGTTTTTT
TRBV7-2	-	TRBJ2-7	-	CASNRYADSYEQYF	TGTGCCAGCAATCGGTACGCCGACTCCTACGAGCAGTACTTC
TRBV18	-	TRBJ2-1	TRBD1	CASSERQGSYNEQFF	TGTGCCAGCTCGGAGAGACAGGGTAGCTACAATGAGCAGTTCTTC
TRBV30	-	TRBJ1-2	TRBD1	CACARDRPYGYTF	TGTGCCTGCGCGAGGGACAGACCCTATGGCTACACCTTC